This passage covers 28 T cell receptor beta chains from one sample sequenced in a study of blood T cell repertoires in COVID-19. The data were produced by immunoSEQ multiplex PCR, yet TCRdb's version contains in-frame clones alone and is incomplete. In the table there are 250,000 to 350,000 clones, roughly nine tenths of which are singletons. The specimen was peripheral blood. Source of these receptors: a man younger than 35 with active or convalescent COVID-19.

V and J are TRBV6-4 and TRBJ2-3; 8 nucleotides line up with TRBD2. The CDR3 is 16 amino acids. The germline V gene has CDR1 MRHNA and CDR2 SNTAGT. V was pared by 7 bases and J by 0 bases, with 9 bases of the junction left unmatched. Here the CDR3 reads CASTEEAGGSTDTQYF. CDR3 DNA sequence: TGTGCCAGCACCGAAGAGGCGGGGGGCAGCACAGATACGCAGTATTTT.

CDR3 nucleotides: TGTGCCAGCAGTGAAATCACGGGGGTAACTAATGAAAAACTGTTTTTT. Amino acid sequence: CASSEITGVTNEKLFF. The rearrangement joins TRBV6-1 to TRBJ1-4; a possible D gene is TRBD1 (5 bases). Looked up from germline, CDR1 is MNHNS and CDR2 is SASEGT. There are 16 residues in the CDR3. V lost 2 bases and J 1 base, leaving 11 bases between the germline ends.

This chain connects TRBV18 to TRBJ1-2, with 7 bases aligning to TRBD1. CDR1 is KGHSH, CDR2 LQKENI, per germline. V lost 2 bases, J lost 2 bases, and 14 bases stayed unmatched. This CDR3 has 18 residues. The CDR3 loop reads CASSPTRGTDPLNYGYTF. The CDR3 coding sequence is TGTGCCAGCTCACCAACCCGGGGGACAGACCCGTTAAACTATGGCTACACCTTC.

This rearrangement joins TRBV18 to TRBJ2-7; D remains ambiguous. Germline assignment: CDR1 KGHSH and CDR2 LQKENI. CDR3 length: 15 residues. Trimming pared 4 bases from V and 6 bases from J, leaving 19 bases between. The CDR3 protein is CASSLSRLQSREQYF. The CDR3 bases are TGTGCCAGCTCACTTTCCCGACTCCAAAGCCGCGAGCAGTACTTC.

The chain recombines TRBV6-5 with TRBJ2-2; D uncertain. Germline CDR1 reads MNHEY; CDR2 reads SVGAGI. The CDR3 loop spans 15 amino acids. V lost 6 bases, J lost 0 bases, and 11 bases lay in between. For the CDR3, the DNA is TGTGCCAGCAGCCGTTACAGTACGAACACCGGGGAGCTGTTTTTT. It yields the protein CASSRYSTNTGELFF.

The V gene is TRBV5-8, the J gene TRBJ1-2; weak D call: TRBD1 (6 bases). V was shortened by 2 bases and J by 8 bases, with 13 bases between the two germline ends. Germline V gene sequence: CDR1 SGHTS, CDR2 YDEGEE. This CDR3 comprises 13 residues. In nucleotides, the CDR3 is TGTGCCAGCAGCTTTACAGGGCGCCGGGGCTACACCTTC. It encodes CASSFTGRRGYTF.

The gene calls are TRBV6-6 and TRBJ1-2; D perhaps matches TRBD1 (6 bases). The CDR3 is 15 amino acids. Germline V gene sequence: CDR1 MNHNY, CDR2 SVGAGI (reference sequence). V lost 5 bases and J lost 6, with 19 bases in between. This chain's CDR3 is CASSVNRDTFDGYTF. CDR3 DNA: TGTGCCAGCAGTGTAAACCGGGACACATTCGATGGCTACACCTTC.

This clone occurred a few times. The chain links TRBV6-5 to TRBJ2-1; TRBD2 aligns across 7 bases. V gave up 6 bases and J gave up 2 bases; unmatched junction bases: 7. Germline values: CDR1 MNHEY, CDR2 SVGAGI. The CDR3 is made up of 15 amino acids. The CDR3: CASSSPSGTYNEQFF. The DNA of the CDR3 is TGTGCCAGCAGCTCCCCTAGCGGAACCTACAATGAGCAGTTCTTC.

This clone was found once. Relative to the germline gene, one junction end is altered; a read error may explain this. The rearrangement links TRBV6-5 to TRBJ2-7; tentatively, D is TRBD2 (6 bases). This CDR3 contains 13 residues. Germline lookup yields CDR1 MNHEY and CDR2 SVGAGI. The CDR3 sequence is CASSYSGGSEQYF. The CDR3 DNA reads TGTGCCAGCAGCTACTCAGGAGGGTCCGAGCAGTACTTC.

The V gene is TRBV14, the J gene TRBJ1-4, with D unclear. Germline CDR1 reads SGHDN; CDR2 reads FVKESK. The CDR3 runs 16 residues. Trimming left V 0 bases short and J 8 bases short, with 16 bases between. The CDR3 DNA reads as TGTGCCAGCAGCCAAGAGATCCGGGGAGGAGGCGAAAAACTGTTTTTT. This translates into CASSQEIRGGGEKLFF.

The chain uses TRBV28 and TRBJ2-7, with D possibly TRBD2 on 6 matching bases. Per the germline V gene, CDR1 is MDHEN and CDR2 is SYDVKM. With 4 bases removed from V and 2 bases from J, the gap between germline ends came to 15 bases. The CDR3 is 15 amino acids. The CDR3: CASSSFSGRTYEQYF. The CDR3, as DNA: TGTGCCAGCAGTTCGTTTAGCGGCAGAACCTACGAGCAGTACTTC. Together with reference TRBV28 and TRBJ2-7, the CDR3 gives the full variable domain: DVKVTQSSRYLVKRTGEKVFLECVQDMDHENMFWYRQDPGLGLRLIYFSYDVKMKEKGDIPEGYSVSREKKERFSLILESASTNQTSMYLCASSSFSGRTYEQYFGPGTRLTVT.

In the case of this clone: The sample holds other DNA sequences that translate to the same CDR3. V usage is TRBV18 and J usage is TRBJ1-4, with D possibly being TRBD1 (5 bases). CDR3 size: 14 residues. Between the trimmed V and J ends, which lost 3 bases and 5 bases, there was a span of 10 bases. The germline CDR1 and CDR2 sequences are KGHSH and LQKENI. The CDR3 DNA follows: TGTGCCAGCTCACCGCGGGGGGGGAATGAAAAACTGTTTTTT. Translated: CASSPRGGNEKLFF.

In DNA form, the CDR3 reads TGTGCCAGCAGCCCCCGACAGGGAGTGAACTATGGCTACACCTTC. Amino acid sequence: CASSPRQGVNYGYTF. The chain carries TRBV7-6 and TRBJ1-2; 7 positions agree with TRBD1. J was trimmed by 2 bases and V by 5 bases; bases with no gene match: 8. Germline CDR1 reads SGHVS; CDR2 reads FNYEAQ. The CDR3 is made up of 15 amino acids.

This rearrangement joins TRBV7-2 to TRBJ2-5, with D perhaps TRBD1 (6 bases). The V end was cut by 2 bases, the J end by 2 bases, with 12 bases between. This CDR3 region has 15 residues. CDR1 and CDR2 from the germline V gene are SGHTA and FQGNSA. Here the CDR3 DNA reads TGTGCCAGCAGCTTAAATAAGGGACAACAAGAGACCCAGTACTTC. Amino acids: CASSLNKGQQETQYF.

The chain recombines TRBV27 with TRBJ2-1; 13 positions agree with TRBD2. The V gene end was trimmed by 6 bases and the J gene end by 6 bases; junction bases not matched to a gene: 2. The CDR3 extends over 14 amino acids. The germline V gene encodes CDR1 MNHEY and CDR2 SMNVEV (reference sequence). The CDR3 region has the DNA TGTGCCAGCAGCGGACTAGCGGGAGCCAATGAGCAGTTCTTC. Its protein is CASSGLAGANEQFF.

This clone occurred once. The DNA for the CDR3 is TGTGCCAGCAGCCAAGACTTTCAGGCTAATGAAAAACTGTTTTTT. Protein product: CASSQDFQANEKLFF. The chain carries TRBV4-2 and TRBJ1-4, with D hard to call. The CDR3 length is 15 residues. CDR1 LGHNA and CDR2 YNFKEQ come from the germline V gene. V was shortened by 0 bases and J by 3 bases, with 8 bases between the two germline ends.

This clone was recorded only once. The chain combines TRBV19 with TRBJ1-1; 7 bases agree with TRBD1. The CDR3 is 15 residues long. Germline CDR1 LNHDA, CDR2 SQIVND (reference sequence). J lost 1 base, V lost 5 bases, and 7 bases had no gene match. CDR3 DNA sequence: TGTGCCAGTAGTTCGCGGACAGGAGGGAACACTGAAGCTTTCTTT. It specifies CASSSRTGGNTEAFF.

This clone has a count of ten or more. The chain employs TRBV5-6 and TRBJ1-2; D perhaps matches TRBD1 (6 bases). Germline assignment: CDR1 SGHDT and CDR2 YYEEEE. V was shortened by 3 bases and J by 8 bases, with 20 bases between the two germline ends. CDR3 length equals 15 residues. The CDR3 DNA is TGTGCCAGCAGCTCACCGTCTACAGGGTTAGGAGGCTACACCTTC. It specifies CASSSPSTGLGGYTF.

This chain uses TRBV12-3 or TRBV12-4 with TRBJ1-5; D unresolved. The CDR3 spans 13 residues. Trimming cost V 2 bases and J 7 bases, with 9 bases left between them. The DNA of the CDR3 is TGTGCCAGCAGTTTACCCCGGGGACAGCCCCAGCATTTT. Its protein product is CASSLPRGQPQHF.

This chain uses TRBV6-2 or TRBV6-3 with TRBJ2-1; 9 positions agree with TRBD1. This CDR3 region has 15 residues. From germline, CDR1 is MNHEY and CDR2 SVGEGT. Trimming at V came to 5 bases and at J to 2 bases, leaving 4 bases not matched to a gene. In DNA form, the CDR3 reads TGTGCCAGCAGTCGGGGGACAGGGCCCTACAATGAGCAGTTCTTC. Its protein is CASSRGTGPYNEQFF.

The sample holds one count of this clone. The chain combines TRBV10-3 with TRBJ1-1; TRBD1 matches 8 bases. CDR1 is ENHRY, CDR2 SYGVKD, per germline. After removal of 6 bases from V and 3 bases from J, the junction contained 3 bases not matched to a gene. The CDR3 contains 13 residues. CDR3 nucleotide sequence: TGTGCCATCAGAATACAGGGGGACACTGAAGCTTTCTTT. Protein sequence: CAIRIQGDTEAFF.

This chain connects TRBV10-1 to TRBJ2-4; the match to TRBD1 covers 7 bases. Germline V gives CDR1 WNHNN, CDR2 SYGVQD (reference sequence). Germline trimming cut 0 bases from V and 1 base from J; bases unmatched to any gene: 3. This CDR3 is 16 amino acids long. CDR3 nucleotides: TGCGCCAGCAGTGAGTCGACAGGGCAGGCCAAAAACATTCAGTACTTC. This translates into CASSESTGQAKNIQYF.

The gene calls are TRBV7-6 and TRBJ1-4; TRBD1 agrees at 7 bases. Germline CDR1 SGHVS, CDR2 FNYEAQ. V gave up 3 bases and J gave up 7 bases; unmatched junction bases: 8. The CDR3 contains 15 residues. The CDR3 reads CASSFGDSSSEKLFF. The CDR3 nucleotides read TGTGCCAGCAGCTTCGGGGACAGCTCGAGTGAAAAACTGTTTTTT.

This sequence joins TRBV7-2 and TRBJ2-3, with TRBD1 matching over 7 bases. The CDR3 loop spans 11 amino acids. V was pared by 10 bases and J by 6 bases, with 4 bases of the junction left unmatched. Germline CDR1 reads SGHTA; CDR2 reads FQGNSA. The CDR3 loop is CATLGGDTQYF. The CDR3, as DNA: TGTGCCACCTTAGGGGGCGATACGCAGTATTTT. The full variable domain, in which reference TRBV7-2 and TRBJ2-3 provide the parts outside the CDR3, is GAGVSQSPSNKVTEKGKDVELRCDPISGHTALYWYRQSLGQGLEFLIYFQGNSAPDKSGLPSDRFSAERTGGSVSTLTIQRTQQEDSAVYLCATLGGDTQYFGPGTRLTVL.

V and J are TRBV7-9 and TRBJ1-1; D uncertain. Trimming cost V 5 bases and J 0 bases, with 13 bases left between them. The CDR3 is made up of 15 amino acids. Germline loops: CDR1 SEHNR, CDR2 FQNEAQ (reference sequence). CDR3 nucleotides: TGTGCCAGCAGCCACGGATCGGGGATGAACACTGAAGCTTTCTTT. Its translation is CASSHGSGMNTEAFF.

As DNA, the CDR3 is TGTGCCAGCAGTTGGGGACTAGCGGGCAAAAACATTCAGTACTTC. This translates into CASSWGLAGKNIQYF. This chain joins TRBV28 and TRBJ2-4, with 12 bases identical to TRBD2. Looked up from germline, CDR1 is MDHEN and CDR2 is SYDVKM. V was pared by 4 bases and J by 3 bases, with 1 base of the junction left unmatched. This CDR3 comprises 15 residues. The full variable domain, its missing parts supplied by reference TRBV28 and TRBJ2-4, is DVKVTQSSRYLVKRTGEKVFLECVQDMDHENMFWYRQDPGLGLRLIYFSYDVKMKEKGDIPEGYSVSREKKERFSLILESASTNQTSMYLCASSWGLAGKNIQYFGAGTRLSVL.

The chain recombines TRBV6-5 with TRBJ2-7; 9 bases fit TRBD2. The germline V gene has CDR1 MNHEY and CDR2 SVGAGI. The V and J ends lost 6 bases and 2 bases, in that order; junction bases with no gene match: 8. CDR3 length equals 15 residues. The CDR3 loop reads CASRPTSGYTYEQYF. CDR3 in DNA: TGTGCCAGCAGACCGACTAGCGGATACACCTACGAGCAGTACTTC.

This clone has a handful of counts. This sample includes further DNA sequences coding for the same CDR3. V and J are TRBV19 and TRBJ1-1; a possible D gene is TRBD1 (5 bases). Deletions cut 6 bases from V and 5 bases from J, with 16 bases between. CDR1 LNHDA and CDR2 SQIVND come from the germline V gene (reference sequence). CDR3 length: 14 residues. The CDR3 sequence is CASRYRTGRTEAFF. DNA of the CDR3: TGTGCCAGTAGGTATCGCACAGGTCGGACTGAAGCTTTCTTT. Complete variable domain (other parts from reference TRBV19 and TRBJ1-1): DGGITQSPKYLFRKEGQNVTLSCEQNLNHDAMYWYRQDPGQGLRLIYYSQIVNDFQKGDIAEGYSVSREKKESFPLTVTSAQKNPTAFYLCASRYRTGRTEAFFGQGTRLTVV.